The text below deals with one T cell receptor (beta chain). This record belongs to a study of blood T cell repertoires in COVID-19. TCRdb's copy holds only in-frame clones and misses some; the assay was immunoSEQ multiplex PCR. The sample has some 280,000 clones, about nine tenths seen once. The CDR3 has 18 amino acids. Germline values: CDR1 MDHEN, CDR2 SYDVKM. The ends lost 6 bases at V and 4 bases at J; junction bases unmatched: 14. Sequencing input: peripheral blood. The chain joins TRBV28 to TRBJ2-3; 12 bases fit TRBD2. This TCR was recovered from a woman aged 40 to 50 who had recovered from COVID-19. CDR3 loop: CASRDPGLAGGPPDTQYF. Written as DNA, the CDR3 is TGTGCCAGCAGGGATCCGGGACTAGCGGGCGGGCCCCCAGATACGCAGTATTTT.